The 13 T cell receptor beta chains given below trace back to one sample, sequenced in a study of CD8 T cells in Susac syndrome. RNA totalling about 0.45 to 1 ug underwent reverse transcription with random hexamers. TCRdb re-derived calls from the immunoSEQ multiplex PCR reads in MiXCR, one entry per CDR3 protein. The sample contains some 190,000 distinct CDR3 sequences, approximately 94% of which appear only once. Sequenced material: CD4+ T cells from PBMCs. The receptors were gathered from a human donor with Susac syndrome.

The rearrangement uses TRBV7-2 and TRBJ2-5, with TRBD2 matching over 7 bases. Germline V lookup: CDR1 SGHTA, CDR2 FQGNSA. V shed 5 bases, J shed 4 bases, and the junction held 7 bases outside the gene matches. The CDR3 length is 14 residues. The CDR3 coding sequence is TGTGCCAGCAGCCCTCGGGCGGGGGTAGAGACCCAGTACTTC. This codes for CASSPRAGVETQYF.

This chain links TRBV20-1 with TRBJ2-3; 8 bases agree with TRBD2. The CDR3 is 16 residues long. Germline lookup yields CDR1 DFQATT and CDR2 SNEGSKA (reference sequence). V gave up 3 bases and J gave up 4 bases; unmatched junction bases: 12. CDR3 DNA: TGCAGTGCTAGTCGCGCAGCGGGGGCCCGAGCAGATACGCAGTATTTT. This codes for CSASRAAGARADTQYF.

The chain carries TRBV20-1 and TRBJ2-5; maybe TRBD1 (7 bases). Per germline, CDR1 DFQATT and CDR2 SNEGSKA (reference sequence). The CDR3 covers 15 residues. Between the trimmed V and J ends, which lost 7 bases and 1 base, there was a span of 19 bases. The CDR3 DNA reads as TGCAGTGTCAGGGGGTTGGGACTCGGCCAAGAGACCCAGTACTTC. This encodes CSVRGLGLGQETQYF.

The chain uses TRBV29-1 and TRBJ1-2, with D perhaps TRBD1 (6 bases). The germline V gene encodes CDR1 SQVTM and CDR2 ANQGSEA. V was shortened by 7 bases and J by 0 bases, with 12 bases between the two germline ends. The CDR3 length is 13 residues. The CDR3 is CSGSTGSNYGYTF. The CDR3 bases are TGCAGCGGTTCAACAGGGTCTAACTATGGCTACACCTTC.

The chain couples TRBV19 to TRBJ1-5; 8 bases agree with TRBD1. The J segment lost 6 bases and the V segment lost 9 bases, leaving 10 bases of the junction unmatched. The CDR3 runs to 14 residues. Germline V gene data show CDR1 as LNHDA and CDR2 as SQIVND (reference sequence). As DNA, the CDR3 is TGTGCCAGCCGACAGGGGCTTGGTGGTCAGCCCCAGCATTTT. Protein: CASRQGLGGQPQHF.

The genes are TRBV6-2 or TRBV6-3 and TRBJ1-1, with unresolved D. The CDR3 loop spans 14 amino acids. Germline CDR1 reads MNHEY; CDR2 reads SVGEGT. Trimming stripped 4 bases from V and 5 bases from J, with 14 bases between. CDR3 nucleotide sequence: TGTGCCAGCAGTTCCCCGGGAGAGGGTACTGAAGCTTTCTTT. It yields the protein CASSSPGEGTEAFF.

The rearrangement links TRBV7-3 to TRBJ2-5, with D possibly TRBD2 on 6 matching bases. Trimming shortened V by 4 bases and J by 7 bases, and 13 bases separated the two germline ends. Germline CDR1 SGHTA, CDR2 FQGTGA. The CDR3 length is 13 residues. The DNA of the CDR3 is TGTGCCAGCAGCTCTGTCGGGGGAGGGACCCAGTACTTC. It specifies CASSSVGGGTQYF.

This clonotype was detected once. V and J are TRBV18 and TRBJ2-7; 7 bases fit TRBD2. Germline V gene data show CDR1 as KGHSH and CDR2 as LQKENI. V lost 3 bases, J lost 1 base, and 9 bases stayed unmatched. This CDR3 spans 16 amino acids. The CDR3 loop is CASSPFERRGSYEQYF. Written as DNA, the CDR3 is TGTGCCAGCTCACCGTTTGAACGGCGGGGGTCCTACGAGCAGTACTTC. Full variable domain (rest looked up from reference TRBV18 and TRBJ2-7): NAGVMQNPRHLVRRRGQEARLRCSPMKGHSHVYWYRQLPEEGLKFMVYLQKENIIDESGMPKERFSAEFPKEGPSILRIQQVVRGDSAAYFCASSPFERRGSYEQYFGPGTRLTVT.

The gene calls are TRBV20-1 and TRBJ2-7, with D tentatively TRBD2 (5 bases). This CDR3 is built from 17 residues. The V gene's germline CDR1 is DFQATT and CDR2 SNEGSKA (reference sequence). Trimming took off 1 base at V and 0 bases at J, with 19 bases between the two ends. CDR3 sequence (DNA): TGCAGTGCTAGAGTCCCTCCTTCGACGGGGAGCTCCTACGAGCAGTACTTC. Translation: CSARVPPSTGSSYEQYF.

This clonotype was observed a single time. V and J are TRBV5-1 and TRBJ2-2; D unresolved. V was pared by 4 bases and J by 1 base, with 5 bases between. The CDR3 has 13 residues. Germline V gene data show CDR1 as SGHRS and CDR2 as YFSETQ. The chain's CDR3 is CASSGVNTGELFF. In nucleotides, the CDR3 is TGCGCCAGCAGCGGAGTGAACACCGGGGAGCTGTTTTTT.

The chain combines TRBV3-1 with TRBJ1-4; no definite D call. V gave up 1 base and J gave up 8 bases, with 8 bases separating them. CDR3 size: 13 residues. Germline V gives CDR1 LGHDT, CDR2 YNNKEL (reference sequence). Written as DNA, the CDR3 is TGTGCCAGCAGCCAAGGCCACGCGGAAAAACTGTTTTTT. Translation gives CASSQGHAEKLFF.

The chain combines TRBV20-1 with TRBJ1-1; TRBD1 matches at 7 bases. Germline V gives CDR1 DFQATT, CDR2 SNEGSKA (reference sequence). There are 15 residues in the CDR3. Trimming at V came to 0 bases and at J to 11 bases, leaving 15 bases not matched to a gene. CDR3 sequence: CSARDRSTGAAVAFF. The CDR3 region has the DNA TGCAGTGCTAGAGATCGTTCAACAGGGGCTGCCGTCGCTTTCTTT.

The rearrangement links TRBV5-1 to TRBJ1-4; D is perhaps TRBD1 (5 bases). The CDR3 has 16 residues. Trimming stripped 4 bases from V and 0 bases from J, with 13 bases between. The germline CDR1 and CDR2 sequences are SGHRS and YFSETQ. This CDR3 is CASSPGRVATNEKLFF. CDR3 nucleotides: TGCGCCAGCAGCCCGGGCAGGGTTGCAACTAATGAAAAACTGTTTTTT.